The clone carrying this T cell receptor beta chain has just one count. Under the authors' procedure: Amplification of reference gene primers was used by the study to estimate nucleated cell counts. Clones were read by immunoSEQ multiplex PCR, and TCRdb kept only the in-frame ones, dropping some. V, J and clone size derive from that table, while D and trimming were established from the DNA sequence. The top ten clones hold 3% to 4% of a sample with some 160,000 clones, roughly 90% of them seen once. This entry comes from a study of blood T cell repertoires in COVID-19. About the study: Researchers got acute and convalescent COVID-19 samples from the United States, Italy and Spain. PBMCs, B-cell-depleted T cells, or T cells were the source of the cDNA or gDNA that made up the material.

The germline V and J ends were trimmed by 2 bases and 4 bases, with 15 bases remaining between them. Looked up from germline, CDR1 is KGHSH and CDR2 is LQKENI. The CDR3 is 16 residues long. The TCR originated in a woman between 65 and 79 years old with acute or convalescent COVID-19. What was sequenced was peripheral blood. This sequence joins TRBV18 and TRBJ1-3; a possible D gene is TRBD1 (6 bases). The CDR3 reads CASSPSGQIGGNTIYF. CDR3 DNA sequence: TGTGCCAGCTCACCATCTGGACAGATCGGGGGAAACACCATATATTTT.